These 12 T cell receptor beta chains were sequenced from one sample in a study of T cells after posttransplantation cyclophosphamide. Cyclophosphamide on days +3 and +4 followed busulfan-fludarabine conditioning and a marrow graft. Using immunoSEQ multiplex PCR, the repertoire was profiled, and TCRdb retains in-frame clones only, with some absent. This table holds roughly 5,000 clones, 65% to 85% found once. The sequencing here drew on CD4+ T cells sorted from blood, taken around 370 days after allogeneic stem cell transplant with posttransplant cyclophosphamide. The receptors originated from a male patient between 45 and 60 years old who received an allogeneic stem cell transplant from a related donor and was CMV-positive. The T cells may partly be graft donor cells.

V is TRBV10-1 and J is TRBJ2-2, with 12 nucleotides matching TRBD2. With V trimmed by 4 bases and J by 7 bases, 10 bases remained unmatched. The CDR3 is made up of 17 amino acids. CDR1 and CDR2 (germline): WNHNN, SYGVQD (reference sequence). The CDR3 loop is CASSGGSVTSGSGELFF. The CDR3 coding sequence is TGCGCCAGCAGTGGGGGTTCGGTGACTAGCGGGAGCGGGGAGCTGTTTTTT.

The V call is TRBV6-5, the J call TRBJ1-6; tentative D call: TRBD1 (5 bases). CDR1 is MNHEY and CDR2 is SVGAGI in the germline V gene. Deletions cut 2 bases from V and 10 bases from J, with 15 bases between. The CDR3 runs 15 residues. This CDR3 reads CASSYGDSFWSPLHF. The CDR3 DNA reads TGTGCCAGCAGTTACGGGGACTCGTTTTGGTCACCCCTCCACTTT.

The chain is built from TRBV28 and TRBJ2-7; D is perhaps TRBD2 (5 bases). Germline V lookup: CDR1 MDHEN, CDR2 SYDVKM. The CDR3 runs to 13 residues. V shed 5 bases and J shed 2 bases, with 10 bases lying between them. CDR3 nucleotide sequence: TGTGCCAGCAGTCCCGTAGCGCCCTACGAGCAGTACTTC. Translating it yields CASSPVAPYEQYF.

This chain connects TRBV19 to TRBJ2-5; D may be TRBD1 (5 bases). The V end was cut by 7 bases, the J end by 1 base, with 19 bases between. CDR1 is LNHDA, CDR2 SQIVND, per germline (reference sequence). The CDR3 contains 16 residues. The CDR3 nucleotides read TGTGCCAGTACCCCGGAGCCAGGACACGTCCAAGAGACCCAGTACTTC. Translation gives CASTPEPGHVQETQYF.

Note on this clone: The same CDR3 is also encoded by other DNA sequences in this sample. The chain carries TRBV5-1 and TRBJ2-5; D call uncertain. Germline assignment: CDR1 SGHRS and CDR2 YFSETQ. V was shortened by 0 bases and J by 6 bases, with 12 bases between the two germline ends. The CDR3 covers 14 residues. CDR3 DNA sequence: TGCGCCAGCAGCTTGGGAACAGCAAAGCAGACCCAGTACTTC. This encodes CASSLGTAKQTQYF.

The chain uses TRBV4-1 and TRBJ2-7, with TRBD2 as a possible D gene (5 bases). Germline V gives CDR1 MGHRA, CDR2 YSYEKL. The CDR3 consists of 16 residues. V was pared by 0 bases and J by 0 bases, with 12 bases between. The CDR3 region has the DNA TGCGCCAGCAGCCAAGATATCGGACTCAGCTCCTACGAGCAGTACTTC. Amino acids: CASSQDIGLSSYEQYF.

This chain connects TRBV2 to TRBJ1-2; possible D gene TRBD1, 5 bases. The CDR3 has 15 amino acids. The V gene's germline CDR1 is SNHLY and CDR2 FYNNEI. The V and J ends lost 0 bases and 5 bases respectively, with 13 bases between them. This chain's CDR3 is CASSEARTFGYGYTF. The CDR3 bases are TGTGCCAGCAGTGAAGCTAGGACATTTGGGTATGGCTACACCTTC.

This chain links TRBV28 with TRBJ2-7, with 7 bases that match TRBD2. Germline-derived CDR1 and CDR2 are MDHEN and SYDVKM. The CDR3 extends over 17 amino acids. V was pared by 2 bases and J by 3 bases, with 13 bases of the junction left unmatched. The CDR3 DNA sequence: TGTGCCAGCAGTTTAATTGTTGGGACTAACCTCGACTACGAGCAGTACTTC. Translation gives CASSLIVGTNLDYEQYF.

The J gene is TRBJ2-5, the V gene TRBV18; D possibly corresponds to TRBD2 (5 bases). Germline CDR1 and CDR2: KGHSH and LQKENI. The CDR3 spans 14 residues. The V and J ends lost 1 base and 5 bases respectively, with 11 bases between them. CDR3 amino acids: CASSPLGRRETQYF. CDR3 sequence (DNA): TGTGCCAGCTCACCACTCGGCAGGAGGGAGACCCAGTACTTC.

This clone has only one observation. The rearrangement joins TRBV5-5 to TRBJ2-5, with 7 nucleotides matching TRBD2. V lost 0 bases to trimming and J lost 1 base; unmatched junction nucleotides: 3. This CDR3 has 15 residues. Germline lookup yields CDR1 SGHKS and CDR2 YYEKEE (reference sequence). CDR3 coding DNA: TGTGCCAGCAGCTTGGCGGGAGGTAGCCAAGAGACCCAGTACTTC. This codes for CASSLAGGSQETQYF. Combining the CDR3 with reference TRBV5-5 and TRBJ2-5 gives the whole variable domain DAGVTQSPTHLIKTRGQQVTLRCSPISGHKSVSWYQQVLGQGPQFIFQYYEKEERGRGNFPDRFSARQFPNYSSELNVNALLLGDSALYLCASSLAGGSQETQYFGPGTRLLVL.

This rearrangement joins TRBV5-1 to TRBJ2-1, with D unclear. The CDR3 has 14 amino acids. Germline V lookup: CDR1 SGHRS, CDR2 YFSETQ. Trimming removed 0 bases from V and 5 bases from J, with 9 bases in between. This chain's CDR3 is CASSLVANNNEQFF. As DNA, the CDR3 is TGCGCCAGCAGCTTGGTCGCTAATAACAATGAGCAGTTCTTC.

The chain carries TRBV5-1 and TRBJ2-2; 10 bases line up with TRBD2. The CDR3 sequence is 17 residues long. Looked up from germline, CDR1 is SGHRS and CDR2 is YFSETQ. J lost 6 bases, V lost 4 bases, and 12 bases had no gene match. CDR3 coding DNA: TGCGCCAGCAGCCCTAGCGGGAGATATGACAGTTCCGGGGAGCTGTTTTTT. Its translation: CASSPSGRYDSSGELFF.